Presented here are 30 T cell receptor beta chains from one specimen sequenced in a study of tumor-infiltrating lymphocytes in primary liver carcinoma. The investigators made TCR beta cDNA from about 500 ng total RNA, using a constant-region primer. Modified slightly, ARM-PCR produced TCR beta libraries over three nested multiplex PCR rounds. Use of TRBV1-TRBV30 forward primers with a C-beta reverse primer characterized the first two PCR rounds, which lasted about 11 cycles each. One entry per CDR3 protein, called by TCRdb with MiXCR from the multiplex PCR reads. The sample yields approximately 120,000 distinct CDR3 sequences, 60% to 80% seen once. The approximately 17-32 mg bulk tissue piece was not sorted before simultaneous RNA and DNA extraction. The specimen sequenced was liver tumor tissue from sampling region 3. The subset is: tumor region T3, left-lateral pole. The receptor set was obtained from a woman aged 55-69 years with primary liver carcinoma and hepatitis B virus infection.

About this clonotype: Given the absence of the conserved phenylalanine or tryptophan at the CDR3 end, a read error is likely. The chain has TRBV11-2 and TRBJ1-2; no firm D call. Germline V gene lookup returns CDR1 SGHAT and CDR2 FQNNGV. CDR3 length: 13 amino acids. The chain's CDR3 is CASSFPGVHGYTL. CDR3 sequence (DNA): TGCGCCAGCAGCTTCCCTGGGGTCCATGGCTACACCCTC.

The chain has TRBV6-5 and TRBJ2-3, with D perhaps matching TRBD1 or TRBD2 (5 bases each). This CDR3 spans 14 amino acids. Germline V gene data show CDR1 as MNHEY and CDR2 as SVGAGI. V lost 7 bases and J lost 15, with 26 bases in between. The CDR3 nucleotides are TGTGCCAGCATCAGATTATGGGGGTCAGATACGCTATATTTT. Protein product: CASIRLWGSDTLYF.

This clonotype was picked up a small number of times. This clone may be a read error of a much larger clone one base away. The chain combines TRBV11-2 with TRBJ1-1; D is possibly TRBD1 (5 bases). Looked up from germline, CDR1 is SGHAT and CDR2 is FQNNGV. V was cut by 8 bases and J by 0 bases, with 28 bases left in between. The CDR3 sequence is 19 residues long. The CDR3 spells CASGSLIRTGGVMNTEAFF. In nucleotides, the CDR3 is TGTGCCAGCGGCTCCTTAATTCGGACGGGGGGGGTCATGAACACTGAAGCTTTCTTT.

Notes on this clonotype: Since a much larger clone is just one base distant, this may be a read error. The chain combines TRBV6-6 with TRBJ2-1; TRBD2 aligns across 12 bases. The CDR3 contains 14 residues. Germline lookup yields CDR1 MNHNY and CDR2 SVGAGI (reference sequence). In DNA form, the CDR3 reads TGTGACAGCAGTTCACTAGCGGGAGGCAATGAGCAGTTCTTC. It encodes CDSSSLAGGNEQFF.

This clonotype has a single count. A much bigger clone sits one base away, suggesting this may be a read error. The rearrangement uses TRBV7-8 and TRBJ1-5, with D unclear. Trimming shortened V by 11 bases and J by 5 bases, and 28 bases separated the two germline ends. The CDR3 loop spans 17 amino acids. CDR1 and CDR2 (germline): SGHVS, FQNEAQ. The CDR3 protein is CAGTKTSKTPRDQPQHF. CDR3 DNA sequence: TGTGCCGGCACCAAAACGTCCAAAACTCCGCGGGATCAGCCCCAGCATTTT.

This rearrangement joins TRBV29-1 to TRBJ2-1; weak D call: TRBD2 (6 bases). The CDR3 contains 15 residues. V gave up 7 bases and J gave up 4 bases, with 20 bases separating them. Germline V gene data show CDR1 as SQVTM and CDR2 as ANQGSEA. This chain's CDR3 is CSAGRSSGTYNEQFF. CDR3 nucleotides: TGCAGCGCTGGGAGGTCTAGTGGAACGTACAATGAGCAGTTCTTC.

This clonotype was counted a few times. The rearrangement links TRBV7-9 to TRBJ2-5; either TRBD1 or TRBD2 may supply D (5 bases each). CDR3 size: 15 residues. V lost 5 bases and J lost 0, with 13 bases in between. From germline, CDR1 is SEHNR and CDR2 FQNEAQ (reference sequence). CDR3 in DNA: TGTGCCAGCAGCCCAAACGGGGCGTACCAAGAGACCCAGTACTTC. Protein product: CASSPNGAYQETQYF.

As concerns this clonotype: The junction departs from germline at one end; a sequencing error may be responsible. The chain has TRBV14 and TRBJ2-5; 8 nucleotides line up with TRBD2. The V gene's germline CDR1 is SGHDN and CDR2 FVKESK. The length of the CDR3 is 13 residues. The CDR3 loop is CASSQVGLEIQYF. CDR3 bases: TGTGCCAGCAGCCAAGTGGGACTAGAGATCCAGTACTTC.

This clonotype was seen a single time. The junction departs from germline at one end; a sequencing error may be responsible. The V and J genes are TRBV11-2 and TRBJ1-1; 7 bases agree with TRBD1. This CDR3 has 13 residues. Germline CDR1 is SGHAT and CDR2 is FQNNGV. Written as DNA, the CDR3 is TGTGCCAACAGCTTAGAGCCGACAGGGAGGGCTCTCTTT. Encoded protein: CANSLEPTGRALF. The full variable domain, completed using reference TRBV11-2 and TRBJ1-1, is EAGVAQSPRYKIIEKRQSVAFWCNPISGHATLYWYQQILGQGPKLLIQFQNNGVVDDSQLPKDRFSAERLKGVDSTLKIQPAKLEDSAVYLCANSLEPTGRALFGQGTRLTVV.

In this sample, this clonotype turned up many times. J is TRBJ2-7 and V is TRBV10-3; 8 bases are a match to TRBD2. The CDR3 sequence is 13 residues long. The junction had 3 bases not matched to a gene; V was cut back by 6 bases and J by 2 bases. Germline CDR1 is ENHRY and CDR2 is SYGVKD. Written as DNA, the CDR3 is TGTGCCATCAGGCGGGAGGCCCCCTACGAGCAGTACTTC. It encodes CAIRREAPYEQYF.

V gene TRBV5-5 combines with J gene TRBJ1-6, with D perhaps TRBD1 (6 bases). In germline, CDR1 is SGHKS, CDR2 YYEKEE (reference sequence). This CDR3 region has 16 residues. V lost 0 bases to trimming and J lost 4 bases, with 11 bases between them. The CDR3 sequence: CASSLEYRAYNSPLHF. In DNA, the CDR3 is TGTGCCAGCAGCTTGGAGTACAGGGCGTATAATTCACCCCTCCACTTT.

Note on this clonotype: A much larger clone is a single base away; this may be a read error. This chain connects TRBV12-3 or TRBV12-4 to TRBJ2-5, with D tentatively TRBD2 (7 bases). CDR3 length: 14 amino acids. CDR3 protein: CASSSNREGEIQYF. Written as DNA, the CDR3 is TGTGCCAGCAGTTCTAACAGGGAGGGGGAGATCCAGTACTTC.

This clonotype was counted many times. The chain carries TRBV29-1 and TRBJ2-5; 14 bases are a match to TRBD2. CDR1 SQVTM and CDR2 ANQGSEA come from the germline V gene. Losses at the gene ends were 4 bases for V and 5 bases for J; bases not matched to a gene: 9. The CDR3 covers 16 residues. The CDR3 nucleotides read TGCAGCGTTGGAAAGGGACTAGCGGGAGTGCGGGAGACCCAGTACTTC. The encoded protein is CSVGKGLAGVRETQYF.

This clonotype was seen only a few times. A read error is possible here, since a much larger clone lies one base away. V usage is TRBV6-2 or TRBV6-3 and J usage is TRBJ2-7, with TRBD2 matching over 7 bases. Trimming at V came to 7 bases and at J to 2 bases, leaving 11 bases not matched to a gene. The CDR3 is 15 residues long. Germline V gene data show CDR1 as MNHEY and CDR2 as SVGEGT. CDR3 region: CASTLRGVWTYEQYF. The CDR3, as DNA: TGTGCCAGCACCCTACGGGGGGTATGGACCTACGAGCAGTACTTC.

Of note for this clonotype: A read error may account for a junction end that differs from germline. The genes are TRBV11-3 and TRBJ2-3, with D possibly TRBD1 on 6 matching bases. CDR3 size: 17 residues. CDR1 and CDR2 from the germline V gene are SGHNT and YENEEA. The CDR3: CASSLSFRPPRTETQYF. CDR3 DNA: TGTGCCAGCAGTTTATCGTTTCGGCCGCCACGGACAGAAACGCAGTATTTT.

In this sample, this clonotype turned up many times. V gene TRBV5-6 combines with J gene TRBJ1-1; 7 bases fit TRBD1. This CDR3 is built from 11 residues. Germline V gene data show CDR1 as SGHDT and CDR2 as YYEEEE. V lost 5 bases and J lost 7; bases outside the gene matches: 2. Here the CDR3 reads CASSRDSEAFF. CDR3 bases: TGTGCCAGCAGTCGGGACAGTGAAGCTTTCTTT.

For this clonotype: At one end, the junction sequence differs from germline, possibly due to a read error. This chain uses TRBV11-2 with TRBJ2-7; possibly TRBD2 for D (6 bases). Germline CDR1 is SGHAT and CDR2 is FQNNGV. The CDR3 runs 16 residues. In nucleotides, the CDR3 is TGTGCCAGCAGCTTAGTGTCGGGGGAAGGAGGCTACGAACAGTACTTC. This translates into CASSLVSGEGGYEQYF.

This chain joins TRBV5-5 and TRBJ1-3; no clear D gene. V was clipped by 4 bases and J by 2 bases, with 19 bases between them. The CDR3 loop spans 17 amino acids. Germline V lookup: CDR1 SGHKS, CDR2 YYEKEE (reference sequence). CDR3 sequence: CASSQVGQAFAGNTIYF. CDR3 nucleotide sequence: TGTGCCAGCAGCCAGGTGGGCCAAGCCTTCGCTGGAAACACCATATATTTT.

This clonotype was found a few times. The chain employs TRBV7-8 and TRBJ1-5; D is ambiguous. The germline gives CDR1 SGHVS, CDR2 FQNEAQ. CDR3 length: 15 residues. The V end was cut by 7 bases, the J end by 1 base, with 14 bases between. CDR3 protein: CASNLDLLSNQPQHF. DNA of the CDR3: TGTGCCAGCAACCTGGACTTGTTAAGCAATCAGCCCCAGCATTTT.

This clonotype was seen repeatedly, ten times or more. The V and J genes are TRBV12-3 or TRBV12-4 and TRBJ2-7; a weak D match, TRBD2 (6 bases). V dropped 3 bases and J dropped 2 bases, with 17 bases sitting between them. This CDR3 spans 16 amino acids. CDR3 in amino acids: CASSFWDLGGTYEQYF. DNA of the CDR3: TGTGCCAGCAGTTTTTGGGACTTGGGGGGTACCTACGAGCAGTACTTC.

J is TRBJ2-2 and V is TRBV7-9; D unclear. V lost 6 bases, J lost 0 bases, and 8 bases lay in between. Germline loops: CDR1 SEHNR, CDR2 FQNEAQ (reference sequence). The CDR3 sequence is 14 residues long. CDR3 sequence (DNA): TGTGCCAGCAGTCGTCAGGCGAACACCGGGGAGCTGTTTTTT. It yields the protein CASSRQANTGELFF.

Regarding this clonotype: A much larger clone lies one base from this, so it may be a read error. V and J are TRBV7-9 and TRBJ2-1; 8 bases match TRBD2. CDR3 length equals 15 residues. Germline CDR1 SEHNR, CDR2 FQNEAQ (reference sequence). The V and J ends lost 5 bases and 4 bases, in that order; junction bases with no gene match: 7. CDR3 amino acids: CASSAGLVVYNEQFF. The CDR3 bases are TGTGCCAGCAGCGCGGGACTAGTGGTATACAATGAGCAGTTCTTC. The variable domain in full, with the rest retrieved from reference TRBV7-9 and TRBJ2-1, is DTGVSQNPRHKITKRGQNVTFRCDPISEHNRLYWYRQTLGQGPEFLTYFQNEAQLEKSRLLSDRFSAERPKGSFSTLEIQRTEQGDSAMYLCASSAGLVVYNEQFFGPGTRLTVL.

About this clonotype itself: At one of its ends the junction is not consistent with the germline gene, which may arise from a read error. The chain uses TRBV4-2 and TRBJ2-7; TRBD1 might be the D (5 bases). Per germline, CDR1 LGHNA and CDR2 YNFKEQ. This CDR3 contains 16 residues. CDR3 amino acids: CVSSQEKGLVSNEQYF. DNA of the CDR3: TGTGTCAGCAGCCAAGAAAAGGGGCTAGTATCGAACGAGCAATACTTC.

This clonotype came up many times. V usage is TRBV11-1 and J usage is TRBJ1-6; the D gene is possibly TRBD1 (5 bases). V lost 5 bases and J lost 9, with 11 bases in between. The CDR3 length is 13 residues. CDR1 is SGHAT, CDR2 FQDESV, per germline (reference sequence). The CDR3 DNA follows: TGTGCCAGCAGCCGGACACTGGTTTCACCCCTCCACTTT. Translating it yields CASSRTLVSPLHF. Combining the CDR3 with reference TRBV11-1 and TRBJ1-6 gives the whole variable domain EAEVAQSPRYKITEKSQAVAFWCDPISGHATLYWYRQILGQGPELLVQFQDESVVDDSQLPKDRFSAERLKGVDSTLKIQPAELGDSAMYLCASSRTLVSPLHFGNGTRLTVT.

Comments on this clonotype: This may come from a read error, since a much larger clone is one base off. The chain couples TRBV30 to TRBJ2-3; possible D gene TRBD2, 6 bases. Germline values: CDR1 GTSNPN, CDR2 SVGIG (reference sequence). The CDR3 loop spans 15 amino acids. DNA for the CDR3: TGTTCCTGCTCCCCGGTTGGAGGGACCACAGATACGCAGTATTTT. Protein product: CSCSPVGGTTDTQYF.

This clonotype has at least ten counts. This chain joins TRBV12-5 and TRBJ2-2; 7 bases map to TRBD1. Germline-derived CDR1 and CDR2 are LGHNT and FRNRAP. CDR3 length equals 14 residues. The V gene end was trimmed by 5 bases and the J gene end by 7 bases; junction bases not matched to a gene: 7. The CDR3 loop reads CASGLLGGVGELFF. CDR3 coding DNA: TGTGCTAGTGGTCTCCTAGGGGGCGTCGGGGAGCTGTTTTTT.

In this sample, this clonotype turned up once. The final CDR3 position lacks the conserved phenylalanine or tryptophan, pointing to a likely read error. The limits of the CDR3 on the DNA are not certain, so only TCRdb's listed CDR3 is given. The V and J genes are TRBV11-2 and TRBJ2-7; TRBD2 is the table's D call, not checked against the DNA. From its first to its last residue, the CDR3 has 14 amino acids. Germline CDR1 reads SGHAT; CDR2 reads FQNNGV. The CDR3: CASSSTVGSYEQYS.

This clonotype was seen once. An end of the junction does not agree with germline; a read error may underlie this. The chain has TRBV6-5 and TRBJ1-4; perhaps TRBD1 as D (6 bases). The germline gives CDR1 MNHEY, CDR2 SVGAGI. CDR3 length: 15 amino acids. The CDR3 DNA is TGTGGCAGCAGTTACTCGGGGGCAACTAATGAAAAACTGTTTTTC. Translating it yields CGSSYSGATNEKLFF.

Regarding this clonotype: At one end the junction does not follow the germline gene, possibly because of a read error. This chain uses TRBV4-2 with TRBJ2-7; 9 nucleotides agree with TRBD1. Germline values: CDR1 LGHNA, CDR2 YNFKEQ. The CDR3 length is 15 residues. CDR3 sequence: CASSQSLGQGYVQYF. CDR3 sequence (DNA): TGTGCCAGCAGCCAATCTCTGGGACAGGGATACGTGCAGTACTTC.

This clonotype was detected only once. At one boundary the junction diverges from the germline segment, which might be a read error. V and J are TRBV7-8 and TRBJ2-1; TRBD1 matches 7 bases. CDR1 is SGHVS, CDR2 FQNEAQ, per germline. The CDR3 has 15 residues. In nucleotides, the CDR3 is TGTGCCAGCAGCCCGCGACAGGGACCCTACAATGAGCTGTTCTTC. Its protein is CASSPRQGPYNELFF.